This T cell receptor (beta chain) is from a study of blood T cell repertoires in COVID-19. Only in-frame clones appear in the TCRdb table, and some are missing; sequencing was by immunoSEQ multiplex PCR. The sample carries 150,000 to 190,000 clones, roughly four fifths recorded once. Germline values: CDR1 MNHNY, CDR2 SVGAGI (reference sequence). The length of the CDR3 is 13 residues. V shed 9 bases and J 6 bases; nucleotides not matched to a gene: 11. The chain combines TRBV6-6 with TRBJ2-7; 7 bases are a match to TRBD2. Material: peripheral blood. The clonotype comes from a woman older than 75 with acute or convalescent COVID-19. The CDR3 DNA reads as TGTGCCAGTGCGGTGGGGGGGAAGGTCGAGCAGTACTTC. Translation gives CASAVGGKVEQYF.